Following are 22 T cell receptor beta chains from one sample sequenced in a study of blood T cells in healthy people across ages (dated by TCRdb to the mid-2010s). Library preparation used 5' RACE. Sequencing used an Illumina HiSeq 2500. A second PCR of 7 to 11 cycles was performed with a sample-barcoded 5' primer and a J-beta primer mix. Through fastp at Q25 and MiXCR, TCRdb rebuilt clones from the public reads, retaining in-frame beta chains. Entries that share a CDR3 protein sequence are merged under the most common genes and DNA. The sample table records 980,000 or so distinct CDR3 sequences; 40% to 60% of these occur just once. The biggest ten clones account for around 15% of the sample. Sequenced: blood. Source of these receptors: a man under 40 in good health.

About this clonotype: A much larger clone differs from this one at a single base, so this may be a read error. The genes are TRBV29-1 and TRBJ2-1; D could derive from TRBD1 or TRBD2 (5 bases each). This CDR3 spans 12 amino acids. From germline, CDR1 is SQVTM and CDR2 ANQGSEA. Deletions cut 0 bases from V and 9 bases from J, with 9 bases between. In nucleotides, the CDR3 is TGCAGCGTTGAAGATGGGGGTAGTGAGCAGTTCTTC. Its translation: CSVEDGGSEQFF.

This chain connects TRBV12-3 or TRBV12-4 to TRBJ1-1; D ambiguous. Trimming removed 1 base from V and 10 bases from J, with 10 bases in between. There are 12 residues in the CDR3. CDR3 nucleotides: TGTGCCAGCAGTTTAGGGAACAGAGGAGCTTTCTTT. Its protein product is CASSLGNRGAFF.

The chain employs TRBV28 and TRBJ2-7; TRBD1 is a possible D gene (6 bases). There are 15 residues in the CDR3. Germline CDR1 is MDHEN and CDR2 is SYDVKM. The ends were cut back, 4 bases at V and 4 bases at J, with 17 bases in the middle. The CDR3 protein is CASSSPGQNAYEQYF. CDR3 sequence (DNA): TGTGCCAGCAGTTCCCCGGGACAAAATGCATACGAGCAGTACTTC.

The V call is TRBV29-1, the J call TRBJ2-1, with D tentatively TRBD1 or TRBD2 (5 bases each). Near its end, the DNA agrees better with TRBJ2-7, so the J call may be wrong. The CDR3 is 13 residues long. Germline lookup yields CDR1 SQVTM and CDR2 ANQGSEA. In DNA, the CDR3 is TGCAGCATCCCCCCCCGAGGGGCGTATGAGCAGTACTTC. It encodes CSIPPRGAYEQYF.

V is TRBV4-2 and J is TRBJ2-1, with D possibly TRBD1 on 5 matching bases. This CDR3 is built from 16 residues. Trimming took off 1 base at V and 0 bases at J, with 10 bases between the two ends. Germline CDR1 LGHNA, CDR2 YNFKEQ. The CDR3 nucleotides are TGTGCCAGCAGCCAAGTAGGGGCCGTCTCCTACAATGAGCAGTTCTTC. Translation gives CASSQVGAVSYNEQFF.

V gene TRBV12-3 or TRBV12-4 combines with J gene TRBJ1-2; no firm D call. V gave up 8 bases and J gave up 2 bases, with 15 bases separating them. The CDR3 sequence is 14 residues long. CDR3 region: CASRLSAANYGYTF. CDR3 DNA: TGTGCCAGCCGACTAAGCGCGGCGAACTATGGCTACACCTTC.

The CDR3 DNA reads as TGTGCCAGCAGCTCCCGGACTTATACCTACAATGAGCAGTTCTTC. Translating gives CASSSRTYTYNEQFF. The chain joins TRBV5-6 to TRBJ2-1; D possibly corresponds to TRBD2 (5 bases). Germline CDR1 SGHDT, CDR2 YYEEEE. V lost 3 bases to trimming and J lost 2 bases, with 12 bases between them. The CDR3 is 15 amino acids.

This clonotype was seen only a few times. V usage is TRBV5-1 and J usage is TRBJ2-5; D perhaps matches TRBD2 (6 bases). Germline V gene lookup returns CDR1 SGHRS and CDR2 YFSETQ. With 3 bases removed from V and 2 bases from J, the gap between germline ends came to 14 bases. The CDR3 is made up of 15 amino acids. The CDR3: CASSSRGAPQETQYF. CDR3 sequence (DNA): TGCGCCAGCAGCTCGCGGGGAGCTCCTCAAGAGACCCAGTACTTC. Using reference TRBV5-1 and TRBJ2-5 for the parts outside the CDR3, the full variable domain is KAGVTQTPRYLIKTRGQQVTLSCSPISGHRSVSWYQQTPGQGLQFLFEYFSETQRNKGNFPGRFSGRQFSNSRSEMNVSTLELGDSALYLCASSSRGAPQETQYFGPGTRLLVL.

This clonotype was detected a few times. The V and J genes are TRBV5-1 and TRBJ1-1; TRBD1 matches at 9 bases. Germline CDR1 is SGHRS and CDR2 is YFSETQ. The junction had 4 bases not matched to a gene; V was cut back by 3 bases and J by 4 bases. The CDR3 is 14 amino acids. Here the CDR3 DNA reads TGCGCCAGCAGCTCCCAGACAGGGGGCACTGAAGCTTTCTTT. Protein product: CASSSQTGGTEAFF.

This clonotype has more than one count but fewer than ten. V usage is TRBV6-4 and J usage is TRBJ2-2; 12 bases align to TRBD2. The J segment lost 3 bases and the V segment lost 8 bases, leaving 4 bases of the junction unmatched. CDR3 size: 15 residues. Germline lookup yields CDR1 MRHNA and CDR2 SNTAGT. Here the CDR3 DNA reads TGTGCCAGCCAGAGGACTAGCGGGGACACCGGGGAGCTGTTTTTT. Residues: CASQRTSGDTGELFF.

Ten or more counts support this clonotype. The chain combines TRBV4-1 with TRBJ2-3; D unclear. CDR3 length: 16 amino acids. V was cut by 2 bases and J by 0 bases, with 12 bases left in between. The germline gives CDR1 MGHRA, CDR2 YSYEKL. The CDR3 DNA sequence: TGCGCCAGCAGCCAAACCGACGGCTCTAGCACAGATACGCAGTATTTT. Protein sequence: CASSQTDGSSTDTQYF.

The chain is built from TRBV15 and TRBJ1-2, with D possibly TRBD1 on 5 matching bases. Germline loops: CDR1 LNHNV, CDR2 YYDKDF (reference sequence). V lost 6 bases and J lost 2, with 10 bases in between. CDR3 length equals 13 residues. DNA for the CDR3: TGTGCCACCAGTGAATGGGGGAACTATGGCTACACCTTC. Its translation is CATSEWGNYGYTF.

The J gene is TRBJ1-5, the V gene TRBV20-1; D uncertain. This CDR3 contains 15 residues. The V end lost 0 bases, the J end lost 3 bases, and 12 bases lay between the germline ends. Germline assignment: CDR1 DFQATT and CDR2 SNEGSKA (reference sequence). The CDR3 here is CSAREEGSFNQPQHF. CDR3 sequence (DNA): TGCAGTGCTAGAGAGGAGGGTTCTTTCAATCAGCCCCAGCATTTT.

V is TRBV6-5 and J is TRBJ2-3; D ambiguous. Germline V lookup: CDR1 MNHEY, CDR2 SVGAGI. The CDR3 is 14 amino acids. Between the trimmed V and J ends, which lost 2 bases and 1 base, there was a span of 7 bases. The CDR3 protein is CASSYHCGTDTQYF. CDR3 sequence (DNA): TGTGCCAGCAGTTACCATTGTGGCACAGATACGCAGTATTTT.

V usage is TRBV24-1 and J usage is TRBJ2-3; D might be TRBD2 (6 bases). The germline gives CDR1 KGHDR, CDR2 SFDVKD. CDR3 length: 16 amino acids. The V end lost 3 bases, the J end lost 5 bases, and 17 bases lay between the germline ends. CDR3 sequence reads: CATSDLYFGGQDTQYF. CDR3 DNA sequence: TGTGCCACCAGTGATCTCTACTTCGGGGGTCAAGATACGCAGTATTTT.

CDR3 residues: CASSPYQGDIYEQYF. DNA for the CDR3: TGCGCCAGCAGCCCATACCAGGGGGATATCTACGAGCAGTACTTC. V usage is TRBV4-3 and J usage is TRBJ2-7, with 7 nucleotides matching TRBD1. Germline V gives CDR1 LGHNA, CDR2 YSLEER. J was trimmed by 3 bases and V by 4 bases; bases with no gene match: 9. The CDR3 is 15 amino acids.

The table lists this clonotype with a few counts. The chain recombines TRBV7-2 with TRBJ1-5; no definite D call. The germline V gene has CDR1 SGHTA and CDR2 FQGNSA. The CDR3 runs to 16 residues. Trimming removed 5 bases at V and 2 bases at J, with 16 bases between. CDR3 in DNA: TGTGCCAGCAGCCTCGTCCCGGGCGTTGGCAATCAGCCCCAGCATTTT. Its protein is CASSLVPGVGNQPQHF. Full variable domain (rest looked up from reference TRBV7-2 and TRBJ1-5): GAGVSQSPSNKVTEKGKDVELRCDPISGHTALYWYRQSLGQGLEFLIYFQGNSAPDKSGLPSDRFSAERTGGSVSTLTIQRTQQEDSAVYLCASSLVPGVGNQPQHFGDGTRLSIL.

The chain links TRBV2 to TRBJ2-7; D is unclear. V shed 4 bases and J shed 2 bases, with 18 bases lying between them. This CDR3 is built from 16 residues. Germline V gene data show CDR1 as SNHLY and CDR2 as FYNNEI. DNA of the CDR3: TGTGCCAGCAGTGTGGGCCAGGTGTTCCCTCCCTACGAGCAGTACTTC. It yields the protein CASSVGQVFPPYEQYF.

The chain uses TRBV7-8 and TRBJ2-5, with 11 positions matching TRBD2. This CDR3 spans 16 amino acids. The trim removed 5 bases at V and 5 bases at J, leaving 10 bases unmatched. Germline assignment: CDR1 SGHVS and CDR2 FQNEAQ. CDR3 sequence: CASSPEGLAVEETQYF. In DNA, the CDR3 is TGTGCCAGCAGCCCCGAGGGACTAGCGGTAGAGGAGACCCAGTACTTC.

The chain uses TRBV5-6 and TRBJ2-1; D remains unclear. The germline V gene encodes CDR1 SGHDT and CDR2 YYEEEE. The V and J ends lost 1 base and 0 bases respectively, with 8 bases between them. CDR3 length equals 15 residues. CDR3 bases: TGTGCCAGCAGCTTGCTGAGGAGCTCCTACAATGAGCAGTTCTTC. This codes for CASSLLRSSYNEQFF.

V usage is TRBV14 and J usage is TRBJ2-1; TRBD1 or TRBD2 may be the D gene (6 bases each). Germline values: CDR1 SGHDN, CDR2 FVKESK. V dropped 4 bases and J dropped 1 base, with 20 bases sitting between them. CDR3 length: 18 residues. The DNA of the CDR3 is TGTGCCAGCAGCCGACTGATGGGGGGACACTGGTCCTACAATGAGCAGTTCTTC. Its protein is CASSRLMGGHWSYNEQFF. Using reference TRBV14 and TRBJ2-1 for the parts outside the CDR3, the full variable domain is EAGVTQFPSHSVIEKGQTVTLRCDPISGHDNLYWYRRVMGKEIKFLLHFVKESKQDESGMPNNRFLAERTGGTYSTLKVQPAELEDSGVYFCASSRLMGGHWSYNEQFFGPGTRLTVL.

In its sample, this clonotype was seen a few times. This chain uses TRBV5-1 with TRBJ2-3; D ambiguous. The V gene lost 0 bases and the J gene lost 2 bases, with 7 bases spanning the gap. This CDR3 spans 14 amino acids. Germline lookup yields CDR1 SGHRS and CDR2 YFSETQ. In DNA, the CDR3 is TGCGCCAGCAGCTTGGCGCAGCTCACAGATACGCAGTATTTT. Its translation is CASSLAQLTDTQYF.